Below, 9 T cell receptor beta chains from the same sample are listed, as sequenced in a study of molecular identifiers for immune sequencing clone quantification. TCRdb passed the PCR reads through MiXCR, listing each CDR3 protein once. The sample comprises some 650,000 distinct CDR3 sequences, approximately 20% of which are singletons, and 0.85% to 0.9% rests with the top ten. The sequenced material came from naive CD8+ T cells from blood, with Jurkat cell RNA spiked in. Subset given: FACS-sorted CD8+CD4-CCR7+CD45RA+ naive T cells. These receptor sequences come from a human donor in good health. Some libraries in this study had Jurkat cell RNA spiked in.

The chain is built from TRBV19 and TRBJ1-6, with TRBD1 as a possible D gene (5 bases). Trimming took 3 bases from V and 9 from J, leaving 15 bases between them. The CDR3 is 15 residues long. Germline V gene data show CDR1 as LNHDA and CDR2 as SQIVND (reference sequence). CDR3: CASSIDRGLSSPLHF. The CDR3 DNA is TGTGCCAGTAGTATTGATAGGGGCTTGAGTTCACCCCTCCACTTT.

As regards this clonotype: One junction end does not reproduce the germline sequence, and a read error may be involved. The CDR3, as DNA: TGTGCCAGCAGCCAAAGACAGTCCCTCTACAATGAGCAGTCCTTC. This sequence encodes CASSQRQSLYNEQSF. This chain uses TRBV3-1 with TRBJ2-1; perhaps TRBD1 as D (5 bases). Germline V lookup: CDR1 LGHDT, CDR2 YNNKEL (reference sequence). This CDR3 spans 15 amino acids.

Worth noting for this clonotype: Here the CDR3 omits its conserved ending phenylalanine or tryptophan, so a read error is the likely source. The chain employs TRBV7-8 and TRBJ2-1; 13 bases line up with TRBD2. The germline CDR1 and CDR2 sequences are SGHVS and FQNEAQ. This CDR3 comprises 15 residues. Losses at the gene ends were 5 bases for V and 6 bases for J; bases not matched to a gene: 4. CDR3 nucleotide sequence: TGTGCCAGCAGCCCAACTAGCGGGGGGGCCAATGAGCAGTTCCTC. Its protein is CASSPTSGGANEQFL.

Comment on this clonotype: This could be a read error, since a much larger clone is one nucleotide away. V is TRBV7-9 and J is TRBJ2-7; possibly TRBD1 or TRBD2 for D (7 bases each). This CDR3 is 16 amino acids long. Germline assignment: CDR1 SEHNR and CDR2 FQNEAQ (reference sequence). The CDR3 spells CTSSPKGGGPTYEQYF. In DNA form, the CDR3 reads TGTACCAGCAGCCCCAAGGGAGGGGGCCCAACCTACGAGCAGTACTTC.

The chain recombines TRBV27 with TRBJ2-5; D is perhaps TRBD1 or TRBD2 (6 bases each). Germline assignment: CDR1 MNHEY and CDR2 SMNVEV (reference sequence). Trimming took 3 bases from V and 5 from J, leaving 19 bases between them. This CDR3 region has 16 residues. CDR3 sequence: CASSFGGQGGRETQYF. The CDR3 nucleotides read TGTGCCAGCAGTTTCGGGGGACAAGGGGGGAGGGAGACCCAGTACTTC.

This clonotype was seen more than once but under ten times. The rearrangement links TRBV27 to TRBJ2-7; 8 positions match TRBD1. Germline loops: CDR1 MNHEY, CDR2 SMNVEV (reference sequence). V gave up 0 bases and J gave up 3 bases; unmatched junction bases: 19. The CDR3 length is 20 residues. The CDR3 protein is CASSLSDPIKTGDRFYEQYF. Here the CDR3 DNA reads TGTGCCAGCAGTTTATCGGATCCTATAAAGACAGGGGACCGTTTCTACGAGCAGTACTTC.

Details on this clonotype: A much more abundant neighbour one base away suggests this may be a read error. The chain uses TRBV9 and TRBJ2-2; D is unclear. Germline CDR1 SGDLS, CDR2 YYNGEE. The CDR3 has 13 amino acids. Trimming took off 0 bases at V and 7 bases at J, with 7 bases between the two ends. CDR3 nucleotides: TGTGCCAGCAGCGTAGAAGGTCGCGGGGAGCTGTTTTTT. Its translation is CASSVEGRGELFF.

This chain connects TRBV30 to TRBJ2-2; the D call may be TRBD1 or TRBD2 (5 bases each). This CDR3 contains 17 residues. V shed 5 bases and J shed 3 bases, with 22 bases lying between them. Germline V gene lookup returns CDR1 GTSNPN and CDR2 SVGIG (reference sequence). CDR3 sequence: CAWEAHGGGEDTGELFF. The CDR3 region has the DNA TGTGCCTGGGAGGCGCATGGGGGTGGAGAAGACACCGGGGAGCTGTTTTTT.

This clonotype appeared many times. The chain recombines TRBV7-9 with TRBJ1-1, with 11 bases lining up with TRBD1. The CDR3 is 18 residues long. V lost 5 bases to trimming and J lost 0 bases; unmatched junction nucleotides: 11. From germline, CDR1 is SEHNR and CDR2 FQNEAQ (reference sequence). Here the CDR3 reads CASSDRGTGGFMNTEAFF. In DNA, the CDR3 is TGTGCCAGCAGCGACCGCGGGACAGGGGGATTCATGAACACTGAAGCTTTCTTT.